Described below is a single TCR beta chain sequence and its context. Its specificity is unknown. The sample belongs to a study of graft-versus-host responses after intestinal transplantation. Study-level information: Recipients had transplants, and these were multivisceral, liver-intestinal, or isolated intestinal.

Study conclusions and caveats: Those patients showing graft-donor T cell macrochimerism displayed high graft-versus-host to host-versus-graft clonal ratios in allografts. Early after transplant, HvG declines were associated with peak levels of circulating GvH clones.

V lost 6 bases to trimming and J lost 2 bases, with 13 bases between them. The CDR3 sequence is 14 residues long. Germline CDR1 is MNHNS and CDR2 is SASEGT. TCRdb's table, derived via immunoSEQ multiplex PCR, lists solely in-frame clones and lacks some. The table lists about 98,000 clones, around 86% of them singletons, with more than 1.4% in the top ten. The chain carries TRBV6-1 and TRBJ1-1; D gene ambiguous. Sequenced here: PBMCs, sampled 255 days after intestinal transplant. The TCR comes from a human patient who received an intestinal transplant, so some T cells may come from the graft donor. The CDR3 DNA follows: TGTGCCAGCAGCGAGGCCAAAAAAAACACTGAAGCTTTCTTT. It translates to CASSEAKKNTEAFF.